Sequencing of this TCR beta chain was carried out in a study of shared clonotypes between healthy human individuals. Study-wide context: Each donor contributed plates that comprised three CD4 naive, three CD4 memory, two CD8 naive and one CD8 memory.

Trimming removed 4 bases from V and 1 base from J, with 7 bases in between. Germline V gene lookup returns CDR1 MNHNS and CDR2 SASEGT. The CDR3 is 13 residues long. Original analysis: ImmunoSEQ output lacked quality scores and full-length reads, limiting matched filtering. Sequencing was performed with immunoSEQ multiplex PCR; in TCRdb, only in-frame clones are kept and a portion is missing. From that table come the V and J calls and clone size; the DNA was used to work out D and trimming. The table includes 2,500,000 or so clones, approximately 93% detected once. Comment on this clone: Its antigen remains unknown. This same CDR3 is encoded by further DNA sequences in the sample.

Findings of the study overall: In contrast to clonotypes shared by all four donors, non-shared clonotypes had lower generation probabilities.

The TCR was taken from a young man in good health. Some clones in this sample may be carry-over from other donors' samples. J is TRBJ1-1 and V is TRBV6-1, with D uncertain. Material for sequencing was naive CD4+ T cells from PBMCs. Subset specified: CD45RA+ positively selected. The CDR3 nucleotides are TGTGCCAGCAGTGTGGGCGGGAACACTGAAGCTTTCTTT. Its translation: CASSVGGNTEAFF.